Listed below are T cell receptor beta chains from one sample, sequenced in a study of blood T cell repertoires in COVID-19. The method was immunoSEQ multiplex PCR; TCRdb's version includes in-frame clones alone and lacks a portion of them. This sample has about 270,000 clones, with 86% found just once. Sample: peripheral blood. The receptors come from a man in his forties with active or convalescent COVID-19. Each CDR3 is given with its conserved first and last residue. The D gene is left open where the match is weak. The size of a clone is reported for some rows only, either as once, few or many, or as a class for expanded clones.

TRBJ1-2 | . | TRBV9 | TRBD1 | CASSVAPTGGHYGYTF | TGTGCCAGCAGCGTAGCTCCGACAGGGGGTCACTATGGCTACACCTTC
TRBJ2-7 | . | TRBV27 | TRBD2 | CASSSPGTKDEQYF | TGTGCCAGCAGTTCACCCGGGACTAAAGACGAGCAGTACTTC
TRBJ1-4 | once | TRBV10-3 | . | CAISVTENEKLFF | TGTGCCATCAGTGTGACGGAGAATGAAAAACTGTTTTTT
TRBJ1-4 | . | TRBV5-5 | TRBD1 | CASLDGTGNEKLFF | TGTGCCAGCCTCGACGGGACAGGCAATGAAAAACTGTTTTTT
TRBJ1-1 | . | TRBV11-3 | TRBD1 | CASSFTGGYMNTEAFF | TGTGCCAGCAGCTTTACAGGGGGTTACATGAACACTGAAGCTTTCTTT
TRBJ1-4 | . | TRBV2 | TRBD1 | CASRKGTGGEKLFF | TGTGCCAGCAGGAAGGGGACAGGCGGCGAAAAACTGTTTTTT
TRBJ2-7 | . | TRBV19 | . | CATQGQTEQYF | TGTGCCACCCAAGGACAGACCGAGCAGTACTTC
TRBJ1-1 | . | TRBV7-9 | TRBD1 | CASSLVAGGRTEAFF | TGTGCCAGCAGCTTAGTCGCAGGGGGGCGAACTGAAGCTTTCTTT
TRBJ2-2 | . | TRBV27 | TRBD2 | CASKVVAGGPGGELFF | TGTGCCAGCAAAGTAGTGGCGGGGGGGCCCGGCGGGGAGCTGTTTTTT
TRBJ1-5 | . | TRBV7-9 | TRBD1 | CASSTGQGGNQPQHF | TGTGCCAGCAGCACCGGACAGGGGGGCAATCAGCCCCAGCATTTT
TRBJ2-2 | . | TRBV5-4 | TRBD2 | CASSFGIAGDTGELFF | TGTGCCAGCAGCTTTGGGATAGCGGGAGACACCGGGGAGCTGTTTTTT
TRBJ1-3 | . | TRBV6-5 | . | CASNPAGNTIYF | TGTGCCAGCAATCCAGCCGGGAACACCATATATTTT
TRBJ2-7 | . | TRBV27 | . | CASSLRRAGRARLDEQYF | TGTGCCAGCAGTCTCCGTAGAGCAGGGCGAGCTCGGTTGGACGAGCAGTACTTC
TRBJ2-1 | . | TRBV5-4 | . | CASKWLGGDEQFF | TGTGCCAGCAAGTGGTTGGGCGGGGATGAGCAGTTCTTC
TRBJ2-1 | . | TRBV3-1/TRBV3-2 | . | CASSQAWGEYRNEQFF | TGTGCCAGCAGCCAAGCCTGGGGGGAGTACCGGAATGAGCAGTTCTTC
TRBJ1-6 | few | TRBV2 | . | CASSVTGSYNSPLHF | TGTGCCAGCAGTGTTACAGGCTCCTATAATTCACCCCTCCACTTT
TRBJ1-2 | . | TRBV5-4 | TRBD1 | CASRDGTATTYGYTF | TGTGCCAGCAGGGACGGGACAGCAACCACCTATGGCTACACCTTC
TRBJ1-6 | . | TRBV28 | TRBD1 | CASRTGQVISPLHF | TGTGCCAGCAGGACGGGACAGGTGATTTCACCCCTCCACTTT
TRBJ1-2 | . | TRBV6-5 | . | CASLSGVGEPYGYTF | TGTGCCAGTCTCAGCGGGGTGGGGGAACCATATGGCTACACCTTC
TRBJ1-5 | . | TRBV28 | . | CASSSPTPTQPQHF | TGTGCCAGCAGTTCGCCAACCCCTACGCAGCCCCAGCATTTT
TRBJ1-2 | . | TRBV6-5 | . | CASSYSVTHRDGYTF | TGTGCCAGCAGTTACTCGGTGACGCACAGGGATGGCTACACCTTC
TRBJ2-2 | . | TRBV5-4 | TRBD2 | CASSQGGVQGGELFF | TGTGCCAGCAGCCAGGGAGGGGTTCAGGGCGGGGAGCTGTTTTTT